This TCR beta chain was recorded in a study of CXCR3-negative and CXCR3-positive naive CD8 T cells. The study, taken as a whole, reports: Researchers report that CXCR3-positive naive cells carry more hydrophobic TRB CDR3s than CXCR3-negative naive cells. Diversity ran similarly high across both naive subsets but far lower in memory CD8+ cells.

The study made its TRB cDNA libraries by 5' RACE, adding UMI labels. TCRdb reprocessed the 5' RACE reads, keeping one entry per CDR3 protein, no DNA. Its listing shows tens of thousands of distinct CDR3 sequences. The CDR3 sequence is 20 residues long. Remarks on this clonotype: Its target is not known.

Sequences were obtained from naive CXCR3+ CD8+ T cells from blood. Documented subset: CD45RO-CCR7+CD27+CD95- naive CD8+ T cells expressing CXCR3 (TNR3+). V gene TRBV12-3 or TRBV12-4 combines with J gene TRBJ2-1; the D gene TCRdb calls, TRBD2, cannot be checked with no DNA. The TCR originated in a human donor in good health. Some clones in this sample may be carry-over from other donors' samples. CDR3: CASSFQETSGGTASYNEQFF.